Here is one T cell receptor beta chain with its context. It was with 60 Vbeta and 13 Jbeta primers that the PCR ran. The data were produced by immunoSEQ multiplex PCR, yet TCRdb's version contains in-frame clones alone and is incomplete. In the table there are approximately 220,000 clones, approximately 80% of which are singletons. This CDR3 spans 17 amino acids. V dropped 1 base and J dropped 0 bases, with 15 bases sitting between them. Germline values: CDR1 SEHNR, CDR2 FQNEAQ (reference sequence). These data belong to a study of cytomegalovirus exposure and HLA in healthy donors. For the study at large: Roughly 180 million T cells yielded more than 95 million unique TCR beta sequences, as an earlier analysis found.

This sequence originates from a man aged 35-49 years in good health and CMV-seronegative. Material for sequencing was PBMCs. This chain connects TRBV7-9 to TRBJ1-1, with D maybe TRBD1 (5 bases). Written as DNA, the CDR3 is TGTGCCAGCAGCTTAGGGGGACGGGGCGGGATGAACACTGAAGCTTTCTTT. Translating it yields CASSLGGRGGMNTEAFF.